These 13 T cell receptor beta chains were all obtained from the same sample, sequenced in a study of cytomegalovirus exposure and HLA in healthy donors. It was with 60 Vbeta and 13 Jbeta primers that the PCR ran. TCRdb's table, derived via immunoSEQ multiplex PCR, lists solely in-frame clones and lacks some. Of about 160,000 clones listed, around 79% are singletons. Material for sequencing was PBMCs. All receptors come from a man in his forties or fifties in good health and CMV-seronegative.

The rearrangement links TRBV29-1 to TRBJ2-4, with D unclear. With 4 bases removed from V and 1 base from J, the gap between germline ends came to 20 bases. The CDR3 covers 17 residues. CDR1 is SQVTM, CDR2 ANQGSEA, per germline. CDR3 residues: CSVALARSPGAKNIQYF. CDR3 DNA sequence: TGCAGCGTTGCCCTCGCCAGGTCGCCTGGGGCCAAAAACATTCAGTACTTC.

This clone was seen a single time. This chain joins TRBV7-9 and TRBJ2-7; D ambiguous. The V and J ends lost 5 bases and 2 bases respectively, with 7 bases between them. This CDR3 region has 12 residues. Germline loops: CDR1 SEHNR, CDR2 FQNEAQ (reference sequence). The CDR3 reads CASSQVTYEQYF. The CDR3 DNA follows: TGTGCCAGCAGCCAGGTGACCTACGAGCAGTACTTC.

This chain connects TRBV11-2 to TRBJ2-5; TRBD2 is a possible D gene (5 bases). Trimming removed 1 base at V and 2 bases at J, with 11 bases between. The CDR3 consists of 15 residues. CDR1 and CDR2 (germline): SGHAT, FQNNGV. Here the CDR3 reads CASSLVGNQQETQYF. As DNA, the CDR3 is TGTGCCAGCAGCTTAGTCGGGAACCAACAAGAGACCCAGTACTTC. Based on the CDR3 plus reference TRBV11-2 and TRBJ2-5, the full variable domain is EAGVAQSPRYKIIEKRQSVAFWCNPISGHATLYWYQQILGQGPKLLIQFQNNGVVDDSQLPKDRFSAERLKGVDSTLKIQPAKLEDSAVYLCASSLVGNQQETQYFGPGTRLLVL.

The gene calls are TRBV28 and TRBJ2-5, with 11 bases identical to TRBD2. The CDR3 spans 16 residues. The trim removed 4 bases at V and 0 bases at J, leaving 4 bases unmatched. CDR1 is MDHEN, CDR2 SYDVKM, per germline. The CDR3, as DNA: TGTGCCAGCAGTTGGCCGGGACTAGCGGACCAAGAGACCCAGTACTTC. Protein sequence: CASSWPGLADQETQYF.

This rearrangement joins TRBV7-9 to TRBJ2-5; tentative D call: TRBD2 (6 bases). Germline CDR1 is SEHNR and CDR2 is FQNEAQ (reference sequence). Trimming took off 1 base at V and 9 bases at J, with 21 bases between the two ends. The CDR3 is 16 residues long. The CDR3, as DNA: TGTGCCAGCAGCTTAGGGTCAGGGACCAAGCGGGTTGCCCAGTACTTC. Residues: CASSLGSGTKRVAQYF.

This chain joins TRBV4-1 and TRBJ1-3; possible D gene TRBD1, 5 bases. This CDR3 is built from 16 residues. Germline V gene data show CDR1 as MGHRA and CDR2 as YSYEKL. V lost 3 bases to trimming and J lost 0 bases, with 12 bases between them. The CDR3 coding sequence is TGCGCCAGCAGCCAGTTGACAGTTTACTCTGGAAACACCATATATTTT. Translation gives CASSQLTVYSGNTIYF.

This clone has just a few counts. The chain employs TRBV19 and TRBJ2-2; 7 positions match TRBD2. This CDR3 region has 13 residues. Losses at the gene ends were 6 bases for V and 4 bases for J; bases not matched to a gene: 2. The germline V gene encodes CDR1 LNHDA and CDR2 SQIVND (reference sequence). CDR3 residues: CASRGGGTGELFF. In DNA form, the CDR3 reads TGTGCCAGTAGAGGCGGGGGCACCGGGGAGCTGTTTTTT.

CDR3 sequence (DNA): TGCGCCAGCAGCCCGGGACTAGCGGGGAGCTCCTACGAGCAGTACTTC. Protein product: CASSPGLAGSSYEQYF. This chain connects TRBV5-1 to TRBJ2-5; 13 bases align to TRBD2. The closer fit of TRBJ2-7 to the DNA end suggests the J call may be wrong. The CDR3 consists of 16 residues. Germline values: CDR1 SGHRS, CDR2 YFSETQ.

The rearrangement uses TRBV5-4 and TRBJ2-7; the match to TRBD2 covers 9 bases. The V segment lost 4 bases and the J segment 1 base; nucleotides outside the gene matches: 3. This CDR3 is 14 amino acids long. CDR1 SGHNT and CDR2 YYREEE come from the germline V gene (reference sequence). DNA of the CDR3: TGTGCCAGCAGCCCTCTAGCGGGATCCTACGAGCAGTACTTC. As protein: CASSPLAGSYEQYF.

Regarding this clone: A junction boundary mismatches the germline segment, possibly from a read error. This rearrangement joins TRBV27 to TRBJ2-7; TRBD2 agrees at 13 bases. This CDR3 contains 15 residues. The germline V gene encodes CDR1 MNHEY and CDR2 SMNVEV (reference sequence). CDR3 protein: CASSRTSGSSHEQYF. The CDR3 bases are TGTGCCAGCAGCCGGACTAGCGGGAGCTCCCACGAGCAGTACTTC.

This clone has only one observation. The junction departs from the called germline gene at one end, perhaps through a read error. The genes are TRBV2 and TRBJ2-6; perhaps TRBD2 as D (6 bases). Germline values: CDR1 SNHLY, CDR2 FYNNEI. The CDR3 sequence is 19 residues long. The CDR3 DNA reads TGTGCCAGCACTATCCCCCTACAGGACTACCGCTCTGGGGCCAACGGCCTGACTTTC. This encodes CASTIPLQDYRSGANGLTF.

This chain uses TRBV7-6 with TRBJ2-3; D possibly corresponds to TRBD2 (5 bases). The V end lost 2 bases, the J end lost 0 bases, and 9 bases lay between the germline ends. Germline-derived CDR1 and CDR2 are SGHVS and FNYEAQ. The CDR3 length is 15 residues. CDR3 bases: TGTGCCAGCAGCTTATCCAGCGGTAGCACAGATACGCAGTATTTT. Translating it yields CASSLSSGSTDTQYF. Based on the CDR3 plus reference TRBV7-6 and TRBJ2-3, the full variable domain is GAGVSQSPRYKVTKRGQDVALRCDPISGHVSLYWYRQALGQGPEFLTYFNYEAQQDKSGLPNDRFSAERPEGSISTLTIQRTEQRDSAMYRCASSLSSGSTDTQYFGPGTRLTVL.

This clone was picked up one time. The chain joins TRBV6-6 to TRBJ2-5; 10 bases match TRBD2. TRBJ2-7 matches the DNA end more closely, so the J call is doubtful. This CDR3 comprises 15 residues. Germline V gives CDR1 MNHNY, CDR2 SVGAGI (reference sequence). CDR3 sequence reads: CASSSSGRRVREQYF. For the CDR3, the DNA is TGTGCCAGCAGTTCTAGCGGGAGAAGGGTGCGCGAGCAGTACTTC.